The TCR beta chain described here comes from a study of PD-1 blockade in classical Hodgkin lymphoma. Time point in this sample: cycle 4 day 1 (C4D1), after 6 weeks of nivolumab. Brentuximab vedotin exposure varied, and every patient relapsed after autologous stem cell transplantation. Deletions cut 5 bases from V and 7 bases from J, with 8 bases between. Germline CDR1 reads MNHEY; CDR2 reads SMNVEV (reference sequence). The CDR3 spans 12 residues. Clones were read by immunoSEQ multiplex PCR, and TCRdb kept only the in-frame ones, dropping some. Here the sample spans over 75,000 clones, 90% being singletons.

This specimen was peripheral blood mononuclear cells (PBMCs), taken before the fourth cycle of nivolumab. The source of this sequence is a human donor with classical Hodgkin lymphoma. The chain links TRBV27 to TRBJ1-4; no definite D call. The CDR3 bases are TGTGCCAGCAGTGCGGGAGGTGAAAAACTGTTTTTT. This encodes CASSAGGEKLFF.